Presented here are 17 T cell receptor beta chains from one specimen sequenced in a study of blood T cell repertoires in COVID-19. Sequencing was performed with immunoSEQ multiplex PCR; in TCRdb, only in-frame clones are kept and a portion is missing. The table includes about 210,000 clones, about 88% detected once. Input material: peripheral blood. Receptors were obtained from a man between 65 and 85 years old with acute or convalescent COVID-19.

This clone was seen only once. This chain uses TRBV25-1 with TRBJ2-5, with D maybe TRBD1 (6 bases). Deletions cut 5 bases from V and 1 base from J, with 20 bases between. CDR1 and CDR2 (germline): MGHDK, SYGVNS. The CDR3 covers 17 residues. This CDR3 is CASSPSRGSYIQETQYF. The DNA for the CDR3 is TGTGCCAGCAGTCCTTCCAGGGGAAGCTATATCCAAGAGACCCAGTACTTC.

This clone came up once. This chain joins TRBV5-1 and TRBJ2-3; maybe TRBD2 (5 bases). Germline V gene sequence: CDR1 SGHRS, CDR2 YFSETQ. V lost 0 bases and J lost 1, with 6 bases in between. The CDR3 spans 14 residues. CDR3 amino acids: CASSLGGRTDTQYF. The CDR3 coding sequence is TGCGCCAGCAGCTTGGGCGGGCGCACAGATACGCAGTATTTT.

The chain joins TRBV29-1 to TRBJ2-1; 11 bases are shared with TRBD2. This CDR3 contains 17 residues. V shed 7 bases, J shed 0 bases, and the junction held 11 bases outside the gene matches. In germline, CDR1 is SQVTM, CDR2 ANQGSEA. CDR3 sequence reads: CSAEAGLAVSSYNEQFF. DNA for the CDR3: TGCAGCGCAGAAGCGGGACTAGCGGTTAGCTCCTACAATGAGCAGTTCTTC.

The V gene is TRBV2, the J gene TRBJ2-5; 10 nucleotides agree with TRBD1. Germline V CDR1 and CDR2: SNHLY, FYNNEI. J lost 3 bases, V lost 7 bases, and 2 bases had no gene match. CDR3 length: 13 amino acids. For the CDR3, the DNA is TGTGCCAGCACTGGGACAGGGGAAGAGACCCAGTACTTC. It codes for CASTGTGEETQYF.

The rearrangement uses TRBV29-1 and TRBJ2-5; D not certain. The ends were cut back, 6 bases at V and 4 bases at J, with 9 bases in the middle. Germline CDR1 is SQVTM and CDR2 is ANQGSEA. CDR3 length: 11 residues. The CDR3 sequence: CSVLVLETQYF. The CDR3 DNA follows: TGCAGCGTCCTAGTTTTAGAGACCCAGTACTTC.

The chain employs TRBV20-1 and TRBJ2-7; 12 positions agree with TRBD2. CDR1 and CDR2 (germline): DFQATT, SNEGSKA (reference sequence). The CDR3 totals 15 residues. Germline trimming cut 3 bases from V and 5 bases from J; bases unmatched to any gene: 8. Here the CDR3 reads CSASPSGRAMHEQYF. CDR3 DNA: TGCAGTGCTAGTCCTAGCGGGAGGGCCATGCACGAGCAGTACTTC.

This chain joins TRBV6-1 and TRBJ2-1; 12 nucleotides align to TRBD2. The CDR3 loop spans 17 amino acids. V was clipped by 3 bases and J by 3 bases; unmatched bases: 6. CDR1 is MNHNS, CDR2 SASEGT, per germline. The DNA for the CDR3 is TGTGCCAGCAGTGACCGGCTAGCGGGAGGGATCTACAATGAGCAGTTCTTC. Encoded protein: CASSDRLAGGIYNEQFF.

This clone was seen just once. The CDR3 sequence is CASSPRGVGTQETQYF. The CDR3 region has the DNA TGTGCCAGTAGTCCCCGAGGAGTGGGTACTCAAGAGACCCAGTACTTC. This chain uses TRBV19 with TRBJ2-5; D is undetermined. CDR3 length: 16 residues. Germline V gene lookup returns CDR1 LNHDA and CDR2 SQIVND (reference sequence). The V end was cut by 5 bases, the J end by 2 bases, with 18 bases between.

The chain couples TRBV18 to TRBJ1-1; D is ambiguous. Deletions cut 2 bases from V and 0 bases from J, with 7 bases between. Looked up from germline, CDR1 is KGHSH and CDR2 is LQKENI. The CDR3 spans 14 residues. CDR3 DNA sequence: TGTGCCAGCTCACCATTGGGCATGAACACTGAAGCTTTCTTT. This sequence encodes CASSPLGMNTEAFF.

This chain uses TRBV19 with TRBJ1-2, with a weak D call TRBD1 (5 bases). Germline CDR1 reads LNHDA; CDR2 reads SQIVND (reference sequence). V lost 7 bases and J 8 bases, leaving 17 bases between the germline ends. The CDR3 is 13 amino acids. The CDR3 spells CASMPRERGGYTF. CDR3 DNA sequence: TGTGCCAGTATGCCCAGGGAAAGGGGCGGCTACACCTTC.

This chain uses TRBV7-3 with TRBJ2-2; D is possibly TRBD2 (6 bases). The CDR3 consists of 13 residues. Germline V CDR1 and CDR2: SGHTA, FQGTGA. V lost 2 bases to trimming and J lost 8 bases, with 9 bases between them. The CDR3 sequence: CASSLGGEGELFF. The CDR3 nucleotides read TGTGCCAGCAGCTTAGGAGGGGAGGGGGAGCTGTTTTTT.

The chain links TRBV27 to TRBJ2-3; possibly TRBD2 for D (5 bases). Trimming removed 2 bases from V and 3 bases from J, with 9 bases in between. The CDR3 spans 14 residues. CDR1 is MNHEY, CDR2 SMNVEV, per germline (reference sequence). The CDR3 coding sequence is TGTGCCAGCAGTTTAAGAGGACTTACAGATACGCAGTATTTT. Translation gives CASSLRGLTDTQYF.

The gene calls are TRBV7-9 and TRBJ2-6, with a possible D match to TRBD1 (5 bases). Germline V lookup: CDR1 SEHNR, CDR2 FQNEAQ (reference sequence). This CDR3 has 15 residues. The V gene lost 11 bases and the J gene lost 4 bases, with 18 bases spanning the gap. DNA of the CDR3: TGTGCCGGTTCCTCAGGGTCGGAGGGGGCCAACGTCCTGACTTTC. Translating it yields CAGSSGSEGANVLTF.

This clone showed up just a few times. At one end, the junction sequence differs from germline, possibly due to a read error. The rearrangement links TRBV7-7 to TRBJ2-2, with D maybe TRBD1 (6 bases). The CDR3 consists of 15 residues. Germline V CDR1 and CDR2: SSHAT, FNYEAQ (reference sequence). CDR3 loop: CASSLGSGGPGELFF. The CDR3, as DNA: TGTGCTAGCAGCTTAGGATCTGGGGGCCCCGGGGAGCTGTTTTTT.

The chain is built from TRBV28 and TRBJ2-7, with 8 bases aligning to TRBD1. This CDR3 has 13 residues. J gave up 7 bases and V 3 bases, and 5 bases lay outside the gene matches. Germline V gives CDR1 MDHEN, CDR2 SYDVKM. DNA of the CDR3: TGTGCCAGCAGTTTGCCAGGGGGCCAGGAGCAGTACTTC. Translation: CASSLPGGQEQYF.

The chain recombines TRBV14 with TRBJ2-5; D unresolved. The CDR3 contains 15 residues. CDR1 and CDR2 from the germline V gene are SGHDN and FVKESK. Trimming pared 5 bases from V and 0 bases from J, leaving 13 bases between. CDR3 in DNA: TGTGCCAGCAGCTATCGTCGTGCAGACCAAGAGACCCAGTACTTC. It codes for CASSYRRADQETQYF.

This clone came up once. V usage is TRBV27 and J usage is TRBJ1-5, with 10 bases aligning to TRBD1. Per the germline V gene, CDR1 is MNHEY and CDR2 is SMNVEV (reference sequence). CDR3 length: 16 amino acids. After removal of 6 bases from V and 1 base from J, the junction contained 6 bases not matched to a gene. CDR3 sequence reads: CASSTRQGASNQPQHF. CDR3 DNA sequence: TGTGCCAGCAGCACCCGACAGGGGGCAAGCAATCAGCCCCAGCATTTT.